This T cell receptor (beta chain) was recovered during a study of blood T cell repertoires in COVID-19. Profiling relied on immunoSEQ multiplex PCR, and the TCRdb table lists in-frame clones only, not all of them. The data show about 200,000 clones, about 82% seen once. The CDR3 runs to 16 residues. Germline V CDR1 and CDR2: SGHNT, YYREEE (reference sequence). V was pared by 1 base and J by 2 bases, with 4 bases of the junction left unmatched. Sequenced sample: PBMCs or T cells enriched from blood (not recorded which). The clonotype was recovered from a man aged 40-55 years with acute COVID-19. The chain carries TRBV5-4 and TRBJ2-5; TRBD2 agrees at 11 bases. This CDR3 is CASSLSLAGGQETQYF. DNA of the CDR3: TGTGCCAGCAGCTTGTCCCTAGCGGGAGGACAAGAGACCCAGTACTTC.